This TCR beta chain emerged from a study of T cells after yellow fever vaccination (dated by TCRdb to the late 2010s). A note on the overall study: The SMART-Seq v4 Ultra Low Input RNA kit was used to prepare libraries from fractions with low cell numbers. To follow T-cell clones before and after both primary and booster YFV17D yellow fever vaccination, bulk TCR alpha and beta repertoires underwent longitudinal sequencing. Two healthy male donors made up the cohort, one aged 18 to 30 years and the other aged 30 to 40 years. Bulk PBMC replicates and cell subsets were isolated from blood drawn at multiple timepoints before and after both primary and secondary immunization.

Looking up the germline V gene yields CDR1 LGHNA and CDR2 YNFKEQ. The CDR3 contains 15 residues, cysteine and phenylalanine counted. Only CDR3 DNA is held: 45 bases, read in frame from base 1. Trimmed from V: 5 bases; trimmed from J: 6 bases; junction bases lacking a gene match: 4. TCR cDNA was made using 5'RACE template switching, a step that added a universal primer site and unique molecular identifiers. cDNA synthesis was primed from both the TCR alpha and TCR beta constant segments. Two PCR steps were used to amplify libraries, with sample barcodes and sequencing adapters being added in the second step. Libraries were sequenced on Illumina HiSeq 2500 (2x100 bp) or NovaSeq (2x150 bp). In the paper's pipeline: MIGEC was used to demultiplex reads and collapse the reads into UMI consensus sequences, and MiXCR was used for V(D)J alignment. Clonotypes responding to the vaccine were identified with edgeR on replicate PBMC samples, with the criteria of FDR below 0.01 and a log2 fold change above 5 up to day 15. Each bulk clonotype received a CD4 or CD8 identity based on whether the sequenced CD4 or CD8 repertoire contained that clonotype at higher abundance. TCRdb handled the public reads itself, with Q25 trimming in fastp and clone calling in MiXCR, and kept productive beta chains. One record per CDR3 amino acid sequence lists the most common genes and DNA. It is TCRdb's table, rather than the study itself, that gives the V and J calls and clone size. A total of around 590,000 distinct CDR3 sequences appear in this sample, over 9% of them only once. The top ten constitute 15% of the sample.

On the study overall, not on this receptor specifically: Compared with the primary T-cell response, the secondary T-cell response was faster but weaker, reaching its peak on day 5 rather than on day 15. Computational filtering was required because FACS-sorted repertoires could contain abundant contaminating clonotypes from the bulk population. Because the study included only a couple of donors, the extent to which the findings can be generalized is limited. A small share of clonotypes was detected in both CD4 and CD8 compartments, with the overlap likely arising from convergent recombination. Most clones expanded after primary vaccination (approximately 96% of CD4 and about 85% of CD8) were re-detected after the booster, suggesting that broad memory maintenance occurred.

What the treatment or condition label conveys for this sample: live attenuated yellow fever vaccine strain. Two biological replicates of bulk PBMCs were collected at each blood-draw timepoint. PBMCs were isolated from peripheral blood using a standard Ficoll-Paque protocol. TriZol was used to extract RNA from bulk PBMCs, from CD4 and CD8 fractions, and from dextramer-positive and dextramer-negative fractions. This clonotype has just a few counts. It has no known antigen specificity. Within one base of it there is no much larger clone, and no base qualities were kept. The origin of this receptor is a man aged 25-45 years who received the YFV17D yellow fever vaccine. The material sequenced was PBMCs, taken on the day of the yellow fever booster vaccination. Recombination joined TRBV4-2 with TRBJ1-6; 10 bases in the middle match TRBD1. The CDR3 reads CASSTRQGANSPLHF. In nucleotides, the sequence is TGTGCCAGCAGCACGAGACAGGGGGCTAATTCACCCCTCCACTTT.